This T cell receptor beta chain was sequenced during a study of OX40 agonist ivuxolimab in advanced cancers. Study-level background: Patients received intravenous ivuxolimab every 2 weeks at 0.01 to 10 mg/kg. A diagnosis of hepatocellular carcinoma, melanoma, renal cell or head and neck cancer was present in dose-escalation patients. Subjects had a mean age of roughly 60 years, with a range of about 23 to 79; about 83% were male.

Losses at the gene ends were 1 base for V and 1 base for J; bases not matched to a gene: 5. Germline CDR1 and CDR2: SGHDN and FVKESK. CDR3 length: 16 residues. Points on this clone: Its target is not known.

Study findings and constraints: Expanded peripheral T cells had an undetermined antigen specificity.

TCRdb's copy holds only in-frame clones and misses some; the assay was immunoSEQ multiplex PCR. Among some 95,000 clones listed, around nine tenths were seen once. Specimen: CD4+ or CD8+ T cells sorted from blood, collected in a trial of the OX40 agonist ivuxolimab. J is TRBJ2-5 and V is TRBV14, with 8 bases aligning to TRBD1. This clonotype was obtained from an adult with an advanced solid tumor such as melanoma, head and neck, liver or kidney cancer. The CDR3 here is CASSQVPTGVQETQYF. The CDR3 bases are TGTGCCAGCAGCCAAGTCCCGACAGGGGTCCAAGAGACCCAGTACTTC. Full variable domain (outside the CDR3, taken from reference TRBV14 and TRBJ2-5): EAGVTQFPSHSVIEKGQTVTLRCDPISGHDNLYWYRRVMGKEIKFLLHFVKESKQDESGMPNNRFLAERTGGTYSTLKVQPAELEDSGVYFCASSQVPTGVQETQYFGPGTRLLVL.